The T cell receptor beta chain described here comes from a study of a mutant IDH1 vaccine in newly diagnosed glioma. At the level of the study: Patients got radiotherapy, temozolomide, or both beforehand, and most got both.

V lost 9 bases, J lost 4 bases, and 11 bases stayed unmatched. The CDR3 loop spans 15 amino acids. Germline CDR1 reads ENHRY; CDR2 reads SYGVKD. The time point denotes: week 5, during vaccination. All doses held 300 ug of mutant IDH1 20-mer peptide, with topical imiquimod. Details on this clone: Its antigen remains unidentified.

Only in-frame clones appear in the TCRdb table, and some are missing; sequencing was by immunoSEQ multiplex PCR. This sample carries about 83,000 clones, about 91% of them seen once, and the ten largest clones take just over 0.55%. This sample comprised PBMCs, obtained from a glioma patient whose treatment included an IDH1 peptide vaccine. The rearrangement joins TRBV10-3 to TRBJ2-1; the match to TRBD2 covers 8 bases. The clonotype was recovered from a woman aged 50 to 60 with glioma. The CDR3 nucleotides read TGTGCCATAACTTCGACTAGCGCGGCTTACAATGAGCAGTTCTTC. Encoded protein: CAITSTSAAYNEQFF.